This T cell receptor beta chain originates from a study of blood T cells in healthy people across ages. General study points: The study could not conclusively compare naive and antigen-experienced cells, given its unsorted PBMCs. Because donor CMV status was unknown, expanded clonotype changes were possibly confounded. The study found more naive CD4+ cells and higher diversity in long-lived than aged donors.

A J-beta primer mix and a sample-barcoded 5' primer were used in a second PCR of about 7 to 11 cycles. A template-switch adaptor that had 12 random nucleotides put a tag on each cDNA molecule. TCRdb redid the calling of the 5' RACE reads with MiXCR, one entry per CDR3 protein. The sample includes under 1,000,000 distinct CDR3 sequences, around 36% of them seen just once. This clonotype has at least ten counts. The antigen is undetermined. Sequencing was done on a sample of blood. This TCR was sampled from a man aged 18 to 30 in good health.

The CDR3 region is CASTHRQGDGYTF. CDR3 nucleotides: TGTGCCAGCACCCACAGACAGGGGGATGGCTACACCTTC. The gene calls are TRBV27 and TRBJ1-2, with 9 bases identical to TRBD1. From germline, CDR1 is MNHEY and CDR2 SMNVEV (reference sequence). V trimming: 7 bases; J trimming: 6 bases; junction bases outside the gene matches: 6. The CDR3 is made up of 13 amino acids.